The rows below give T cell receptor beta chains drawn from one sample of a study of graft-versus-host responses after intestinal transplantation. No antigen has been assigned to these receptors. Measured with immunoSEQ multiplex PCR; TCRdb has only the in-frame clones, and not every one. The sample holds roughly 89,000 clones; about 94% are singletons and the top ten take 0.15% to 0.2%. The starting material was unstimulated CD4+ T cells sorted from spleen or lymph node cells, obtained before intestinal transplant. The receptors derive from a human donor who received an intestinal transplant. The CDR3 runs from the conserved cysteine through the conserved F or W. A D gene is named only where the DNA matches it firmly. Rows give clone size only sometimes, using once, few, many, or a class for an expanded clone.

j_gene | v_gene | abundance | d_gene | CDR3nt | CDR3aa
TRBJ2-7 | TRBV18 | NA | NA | TGTGCCAGCTCGGCGCGGCAGGGATTCTACGAGCAGTACTTC | CASSARQGFYEQYF
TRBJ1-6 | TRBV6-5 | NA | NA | TGTGCCATAAAGGCAGGGGTCTATAATTCACCCCTCCACTTT | CAIKAGVYNSPLHF
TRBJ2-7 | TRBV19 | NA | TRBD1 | TGTGCCAGTACTCCACGCCCTTCATGGACAGGGCGCTACGAGCAGTACTTC | CASTPRPSWTGRYEQYF
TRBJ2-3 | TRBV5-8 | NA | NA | TGTGCCAGCAGCTTATGGCCGTTAATCACAGATACGCAGTATTTT | CASSLWPLITDTQYF
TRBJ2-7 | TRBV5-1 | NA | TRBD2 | TGCGCCAGCAGCTTGGGCCTAGCGGGAGGGTACGAGCAGTACTTC | CASSLGLAGGYEQYF
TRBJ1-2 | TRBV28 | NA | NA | TGTGCCAGCAGCCCCTGGAGTGGTGGCGTTAATGGCCACACCTTC | CASSPWSGGVNGHTF
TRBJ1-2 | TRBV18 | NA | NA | TGTGCCAGCTCACCATCCGACAGGTCCTATGGCTACACCTTC | CASSPSDRSYGYTF
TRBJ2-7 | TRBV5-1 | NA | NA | TGCGCCAGCAGCTTGACGGGGTACGAGCAGTACTTC | CASSLTGYEQYF
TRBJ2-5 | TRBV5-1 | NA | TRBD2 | TGCGCCAGCAGCACCGGGCCCAGACTAGCCGGGGAGACCCAGTACTTC | CASSTGPRLAGETQYF
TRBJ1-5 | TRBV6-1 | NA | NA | TGTGCCAGCAGTGAAGGGTTATCAGCGTATCAGCCCCAGCATTTT | CASSEGLSAYQPQHF
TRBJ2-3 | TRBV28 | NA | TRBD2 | TGTGCCAGCAGTTTATCGGGACTAGCGGGAGCTACTACAGATACGCAGTATTTT | CASSLSGLAGATTDTQYF
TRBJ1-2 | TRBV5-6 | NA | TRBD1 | TGTGCCAGCAGCTTCCAGGGGGCGCAAACCTTC | CASSFQGAQTF
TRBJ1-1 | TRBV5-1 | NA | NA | TGCGCCAGCAGCCCCAACAGCCTTCCCGGGGGAACTGAAGCTTTCTTT | CASSPNSLPGGTEAFF
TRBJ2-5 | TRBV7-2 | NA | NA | TGTGCCAGCAGCTTAGTTTTCGTCGCGGGGAAGCAAGAGACCCAGTACTTC | CASSLVFVAGKQETQYF
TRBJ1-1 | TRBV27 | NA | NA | TGTGCCAGCAGTCCACAGGGTCGTAGGACTGAAGCTTTCTTT | CASSPQGRRTEAFF
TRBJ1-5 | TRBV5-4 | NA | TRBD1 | TGTGCCAGCAGCTCGGGACAGCGTCTCTATAGCAATCAGCCCCAGCATTTT | CASSSGQRLYSNQPQHF
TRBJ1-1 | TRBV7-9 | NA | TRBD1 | TGTGCCAGCAGTCTTGAGGGGGCTTACACTGAAGCTTTCTTT | CASSLEGAYTEAFF
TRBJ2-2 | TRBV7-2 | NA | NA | TGTGCCAGCAGCTTATTCGGCGGGGGCGTCACCGGGGAGCTGTTTTTT | CASSLFGGGVTGELFF
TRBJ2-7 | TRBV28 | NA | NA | TGTGCCAGCGGGGGGACGGCTTACGAGCAGTACTTC | CASGGTAYEQYF
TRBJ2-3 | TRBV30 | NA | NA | TGTGCCTGGTTCCGGCGGGAAGATGATACGCAGTATTTT | CAWFRREDDTQYF
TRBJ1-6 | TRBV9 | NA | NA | TGTGCCAGCAGCCCCACAGACGGCAGGTATAATTCACCCCTCCACTTT | CASSPTDGRYNSPLHF
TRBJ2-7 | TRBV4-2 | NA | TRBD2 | TGTGCCAGCAGCCAACCGACTAGCGGGGGAAGTAAAAAGCAGTACTTC | CASSQPTSGGSKKQYF
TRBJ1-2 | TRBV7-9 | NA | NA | TGTGCCAGCAGCCAAGGGACTGGTGGCTACACCTTC | CASSQGTGGYTF
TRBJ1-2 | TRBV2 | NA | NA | TGTGCCAGCAGTGATGGTACGGGGTGGGCTACGGCTGGCTACACCTTC | CASSDGTGWATAGYTF
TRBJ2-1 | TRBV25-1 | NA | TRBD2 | TGTGCCAGCAGTGATTTCCGGGGACTAGCAGCCTACAATGAGCAGTTCTTC | CASSDFRGLAAYNEQFF
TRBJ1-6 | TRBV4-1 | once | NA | TGCGCCAGCAGCCAATCACAGGGCCAATGGCGGGATTCACCCCTCCACTTT | CASSQSQGQWRDSPLHF
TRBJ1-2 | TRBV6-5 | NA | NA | TGTGCCAGCAGTTCCCCGGGAGAGGGCTATGGCTACACCTTC | CASSSPGEGYGYTF
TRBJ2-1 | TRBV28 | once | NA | TGTGCCAGCAGTTTACCTCAGGGCAATGAGCAGTTCTTC | CASSLPQGNEQFF
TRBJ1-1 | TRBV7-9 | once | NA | TGTGCCAGCAGCTTAGCGGCCAGGGTAACTGAAGCTTTCTTT | CASSLAARVTEAFF
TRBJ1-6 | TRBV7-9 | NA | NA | TGTGCCAGCAGCGTTGGGGGGGTTTCACCCCTCCACTTT | CASSVGGVSPLHF
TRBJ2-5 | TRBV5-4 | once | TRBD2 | TGTGCCAGCAGCCCCGTCCATGGGGCGGGGGAACAAGAGACCCAGTACTTC | CASSPVHGAGEQETQYF
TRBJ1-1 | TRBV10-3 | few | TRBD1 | TGTGCCATCGGACAGGGATTCACTGAAGCTTTCTTT | CAIGQGFTEAFF
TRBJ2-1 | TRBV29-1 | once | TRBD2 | TGCAGCGTTGTAGCGGGCCTCCTCCAGCGGAATGAGCAGTTCTTC | CSVVAGLLQRNEQFF
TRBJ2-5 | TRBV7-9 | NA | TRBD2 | TGTGCCAGCAGCCCAAAACTAGCGATTGTCTCAGAGACCCAGTACTTC | CASSPKLAIVSETQYF
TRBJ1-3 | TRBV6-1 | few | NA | TGTGCCAGCAGTGAATTTGGCAGGATCCCGGGGGGTGAATATTTT | CASSEFGRIPGGEYF
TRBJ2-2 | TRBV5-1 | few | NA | TGCGCCAGCAGCTTGGCCCGGGGGATCGCGAACACCGGGGAGCTGTTTTTT | CASSLARGIANTGELFF
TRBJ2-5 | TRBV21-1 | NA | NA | TGTGCCAGCAGCAAACGGACTAGCGGGAGGGCGCAAGAGACCCAGTACTTC | CASSKRTSGRAQETQYF
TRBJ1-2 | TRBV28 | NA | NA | TGTGCCAGCAGTTTGGCCTATGGCTACACCTTC | CASSLAYGYTF
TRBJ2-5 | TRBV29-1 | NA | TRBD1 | TGCAGCGTTTGGACAGGGGGTCAAGAGACCCAGTACTTC | CSVWTGGQETQYF
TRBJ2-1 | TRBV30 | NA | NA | TGTGCCTGGAGTGTGGGCACTTCCTACAATGAGCAGTTCTTC | CAWSVGTSYNEQFF
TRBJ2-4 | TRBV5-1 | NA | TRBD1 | TGCGCCAGCAGCTTGGGGGACAGTTGGAGTCAGAAGGGCATTCAGTACTTC | CASSLGDSWSQKGIQYF
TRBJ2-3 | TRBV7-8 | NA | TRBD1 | TGTGCCAGCAGCAAAAGGGACAGGGGCCCAGATACGCAGTATTTT | CASSKRDRGPDTQYF